The 14 T cell receptor beta chains below all came from one sample that was sequenced in a study of blood T cell repertoires in COVID-19. Profiled with immunoSEQ multiplex PCR; TCRdb holds only in-frame clones, not every one. The sample carries some 220,000 clones, over 80% recorded once. Source material: peripheral blood. Every receptor here comes from an older woman with active or convalescent COVID-19.

This clone was recorded only once. The gene calls are TRBV6-5 and TRBJ2-2; 12 nucleotides match TRBD2. V shed 4 bases and J 4 bases; nucleotides not matched to a gene: 4. This CDR3 is built from 16 residues. Germline loops: CDR1 MNHEY, CDR2 SVGAGI. In nucleotides, the CDR3 is TGTGCCAGCAGTTCCCTAGCGGGAGGGGGCACCGGGGAGCTGTTTTTT. This translates into CASSSLAGGGTGELFF.

This chain connects TRBV19 to TRBJ1-1, with D tentatively TRBD1 (6 bases). The germline V gene has CDR1 LNHDA and CDR2 SQIVND (reference sequence). The V end lost 11 bases, the J end lost 4 bases, and 20 bases lay between the germline ends. This CDR3 contains 14 residues. DNA for the CDR3: TGTGCCTCCGCGGGGGCGGGCGGATCCACTGAAGCTTTCTTT. Its protein product is CASAGAGGSTEAFF.

The gene calls are TRBV3-1 (or the pseudogene TRBV3-2) and TRBJ1-3, with 11 bases aligning to TRBD1. Germline assignment: CDR1 LGHDT and CDR2 YNNKEL (reference sequence). V dropped 0 bases and J dropped 4; count of bases not matched to a gene: 5. The length of the CDR3 is 17 residues. The CDR3 bases are TGTGCCAGCAGCCAAGATCCCCGGGACAGGGGGGGAAACACCATATATTTT. This codes for CASSQDPRDRGGNTIYF.

The chain recombines TRBV27 with TRBJ2-1; 12 bases are a match to TRBD2. Per germline, CDR1 MNHEY and CDR2 SMNVEV (reference sequence). The ends lost 5 bases at V and 0 bases at J; junction bases unmatched: 11. This CDR3 is built from 19 residues. DNA for the CDR3: TGTGCCAGCAGTCCGAGACTAGCGGGGGCCTCGAGCTCCTACAATGAGCAGTTCTTC. Its translation: CASSPRLAGASSSYNEQFF.

The J gene is TRBJ1-6, the V gene TRBV28; a possible D gene is TRBD1 (5 bases). This CDR3 comprises 17 residues. V dropped 2 bases and J dropped 7 bases, with 18 bases sitting between them. The germline V gene encodes CDR1 MDHEN and CDR2 SYDVKM. For the CDR3, the DNA is TGTGCCAGCAGTTTAGCGGGGCTACGAGACTTGAATTCACCCCTCCACTTT. This sequence encodes CASSLAGLRDLNSPLHF.

The chain joins TRBV2 to TRBJ2-1, with TRBD2 matching over 10 bases. Germline V CDR1 and CDR2: SNHLY, FYNNEI. J lost 10 bases, V lost 0 bases, and 9 bases had no gene match. This CDR3 contains 16 residues. CDR3 residues: CASSEARASGSREQFF. The CDR3 DNA reads TGTGCCAGCAGTGAAGCGCGGGCTAGCGGGAGTCGGGAGCAGTTCTTC.

This clone was found once. The gene calls are TRBV19 and TRBJ2-2; tentatively, D is TRBD1 (6 bases). The CDR3 is 12 amino acids. The germline gives CDR1 LNHDA, CDR2 SQIVND (reference sequence). Trimming took off 6 bases at V and 7 bases at J, with 9 bases between the two ends. The CDR3 loop reads CASRQGDGELFF. The CDR3 nucleotides are TGTGCCAGTAGACAGGGTGACGGGGAGCTGTTTTTT.

The gene calls are TRBV28 and TRBJ1-2; maybe TRBD1 (5 bases). V shed 11 bases and J shed 3 bases, with 7 bases lying between them. The CDR3 is 10 amino acids. Per the germline V gene, CDR1 is MDHEN and CDR2 is SYDVKM. The CDR3 coding sequence is TGTGCCTCGGGGGACTATGGCTACACCTTC. It yields the protein CASGDYGYTF.

The chain joins TRBV9 to TRBJ1-1; the D gene is possibly TRBD1 (5 bases). There are 15 residues in the CDR3. V was pared by 2 bases and J by 1 base, with 12 bases between. Germline V gene lookup returns CDR1 SGDLS and CDR2 YYNGEE. In DNA form, the CDR3 reads TGTGCCAGCAGCGTCATGGGGCGAGGGAACACTGAAGCTTTCTTT. Translation gives CASSVMGRGNTEAFF.

The rearrangement joins TRBV28 to TRBJ1-4; 10 bases line up with TRBD1. This CDR3 contains 15 residues. Germline V gene lookup returns CDR1 MDHEN and CDR2 SYDVKM. V trimming: 6 bases; J trimming: 7 bases; junction bases outside the gene matches: 8. For the CDR3, the DNA is TGTGCCAGCAGAACCTCGACAGGGGGCATTGAAAAACTGTTTTTT. Amino acid sequence: CASRTSTGGIEKLFF.

The rearrangement joins TRBV7-2 to TRBJ1-4, with no clear D. CDR1 is SGHTA, CDR2 FQGNSA, per germline. Deletions cut 1 base from V and 8 bases from J, with 8 bases between. This CDR3 is 13 amino acids long. Written as DNA, the CDR3 is TGTGCCAGCAGCTTAGAGACTGGGGAAAAACTGTTTTTT. It specifies CASSLETGEKLFF.

The J gene is TRBJ1-2, the V gene TRBV6-2 or TRBV6-3, with TRBD1 identical over 8 bases. The length of the CDR3 is 14 residues. The germline V gene has CDR1 MNHEY and CDR2 SVGEGT. The J segment lost 7 bases and the V segment lost 4 bases, leaving 8 bases of the junction unmatched. CDR3 region: CASSSLDRERGYTF. Here the CDR3 DNA reads TGTGCCAGCAGTTCCCTGGACAGGGAACGTGGCTACACCTTC.

This rearrangement joins TRBV9 to TRBJ2-5, with 8 positions matching TRBD1. The CDR3 runs 14 residues. The J segment lost 5 bases and the V segment lost 3 bases, leaving 6 bases of the junction unmatched. Germline CDR1 is SGDLS and CDR2 is YYNGEE. CDR3 protein: CASSAHHRGETQYF. DNA for the CDR3: TGTGCCAGCAGCGCTCACCACAGGGGGGAGACCCAGTACTTC.

This sequence joins TRBV10-2 and TRBJ1-2; TRBD1 agrees at 9 bases. Germline lookup yields CDR1 WSHSY and CDR2 SAAADI. Trimming took 0 bases from V and 7 from J; bases not matched to a gene: 3. The CDR3 is 14 amino acids. CDR3 nucleotide sequence: TGCGCCAGCAGTGAGTCCGGGACAGGGACTGGCTACACCTTC. Translation gives CASSESGTGTGYTF.